Each of the 13 T cell receptor beta chains below was sequenced from the same sample in a study of blood T cell repertoires in COVID-19 (dated by TCRdb to the early 2020s). Library preparation employed the immunoSEQ multiplex PCR assay. This immuneACCESS table, as held by TCRdb, lists in-frame sequences with V and J called but not all clones. Of the missing ones, under half trace to an unresolved V gene in checked studies; the others have no known cause. The table for this sample lists approximately 150,000 clones; over 70% of them were counted only once. The ten largest account for approximately 5.1% of the sample. Sequencing input: PBMCs or T cells enriched from blood (not recorded which). These receptors all stem from an older man who had been exposed to COVID-19.

A few counts support this clone. The gene calls are TRBV2 and TRBJ2-2; unclear D gene. This CDR3 is built from 13 residues. Germline V gene sequence: CDR1 SNHLY, CDR2 FYNNEI. V was clipped by 6 bases and J by 6 bases, with 11 bases between them. CDR3 nucleotide sequence: TGTGCCAGCAGATTCGTGGCGGCCGGGGAGCTGTTTTTT. Encoded protein: CASRFVAAGELFF.

CDR3 in DNA: TGCAGCGTACAGGGGGGAGAGAGCACAGATACGCAGTATTTT. It specifies CSVQGGESTDTQYF. The J gene is TRBJ2-3, the V gene TRBV29-1, with TRBD1 matching 8 bases. The germline V gene encodes CDR1 SQVTM and CDR2 ANQGSEA. This CDR3 is built from 14 residues. V was clipped by 6 bases and J by 0 bases; unmatched bases: 5.

The J gene is TRBJ2-7, the V gene TRBV6-2 or TRBV6-3, with TRBD2 as a possible D gene (6 bases). V was clipped by 3 bases and J by 1 base, with 19 bases between them. This CDR3 comprises 17 residues. Germline V gene sequence: CDR1 MNHEY, CDR2 SVGEGT. The CDR3 region is CASSYRAGTLGSYEQYF. For the CDR3, the DNA is TGTGCCAGCAGTTATCGGGCTGGGACTCTGGGGTCCTACGAGCAGTACTTC.

The V and J genes are TRBV7-9 and TRBJ1-1; maybe TRBD1 (6 bases). The CDR3 covers 16 residues. V was shortened by 2 bases and J by 1 base, with 14 bases between the two germline ends. The germline V gene has CDR1 SEHNR and CDR2 FQNEAQ (reference sequence). Written as DNA, the CDR3 is TGTGCCAGCAGCTTAAAACAGGGTGGTAGGAACACTGAAGCTTTCTTT. It translates to CASSLKQGGRNTEAFF.

This clone appeared a single time. This chain joins TRBV27 and TRBJ2-3; 7 bases agree with TRBD2. Trimming removed 5 bases from V and 9 bases from J; junction bases left unmatched: 8. Germline-derived CDR1 and CDR2 are MNHEY and SMNVEV (reference sequence). The CDR3 has 13 residues. The CDR3 here is CASSTARGGTQYF. CDR3 nucleotides: TGTGCCAGCAGTACGGCAAGGGGAGGGACGCAGTATTTT.

This clone was found once. V gene TRBV4-3 combines with J gene TRBJ2-7; 9 bases fit TRBD1. Trimming at V came to 0 bases and at J to 0 bases, leaving 6 bases not matched to a gene. CDR1 and CDR2 (germline): LGHNA, YSLEER. This CDR3 is 17 amino acids long. The CDR3 sequence: CASSQDRDRASSYEQYF. In DNA form, the CDR3 reads TGCGCCAGCAGCCAAGATCGGGACAGGGCCAGCTCCTACGAGCAGTACTTC.

In its sample, this clone was seen a few times. The chain links TRBV27 to TRBJ2-7; D might be TRBD2 (6 bases). This CDR3 comprises 13 residues. CDR1 and CDR2 (germline): MNHEY, SMNVEV (reference sequence). Trimming cost V 6 bases and J 3 bases, with 12 bases left between them. CDR3 loop: CASSPRRGYEQYF. The CDR3 DNA follows: TGTGCCAGCAGCCCCAGGAGGGGCTACGAGCAGTACTTC.

The chain employs TRBV3-1 (or the pseudogene TRBV3-2) and TRBJ1-2; D ambiguous. The CDR3 is made up of 13 amino acids. Trimming stripped 0 bases from V and 3 bases from J, with 5 bases between. The germline gives CDR1 LGHDT, CDR2 YNNKEL (reference sequence). CDR3 DNA: TGTGCCAGCAGCCAAGATAGCTACTATGGCTACACCTTC. This gives the protein CASSQDSYYGYTF.

The chain couples TRBV9 to TRBJ1-6; TRBD1 matches 8 bases. J was trimmed by 9 bases and V by 3 bases; bases with no gene match: 2. Looked up from germline, CDR1 is SGDLS and CDR2 is YYNGEE. This CDR3 contains 13 residues. CDR3 protein: CASSEDRASPLHF. The DNA for the CDR3 is TGTGCCAGCAGCGAGGACAGGGCTTCACCCCTCCACTTT.

The genes are TRBV12-3 or TRBV12-4 and TRBJ1-5, with a tentative D call TRBD1 (6 bases). V lost 6 bases to trimming and J lost 8 bases, with 11 bases between them. CDR3 size: 12 residues. For the CDR3, the DNA is TGTGCCAGCAGCCAGGGGACCAAGCCCCAGCATTTT. It yields the protein CASSQGTKPQHF.

This clone was recorded once. The V gene is TRBV19, the J gene TRBJ1-2; 9 bases are a match to TRBD1. The germline CDR1 and CDR2 sequences are LNHDA and SQIVND (reference sequence). This CDR3 is 13 amino acids long. Trimming took 1 base from V and 8 from J; bases not matched to a gene: 2. The CDR3 DNA reads TGTGCCAGTAGTATAGGACAGGGGGTCGGCTACACCTTC. It is translated as CASSIGQGVGYTF.

The gene calls are TRBV27 and TRBJ1-2; D unresolved. This CDR3 region has 11 residues. Germline lookup yields CDR1 MNHEY and CDR2 SMNVEV (reference sequence). Trimming left V 6 bases short and J 8 bases short, with 10 bases between. The CDR3 here is CASRSGGGYTF. In nucleotides, the CDR3 is TGTGCCAGCAGGAGTGGAGGAGGCTACACCTTC.

The chain has TRBV27 and TRBJ1-1; D is undetermined. This CDR3 region has 14 residues. Trimming took 3 bases from V and 0 from J, leaving 8 bases between them. Germline CDR1 and CDR2: MNHEY and SMNVEV (reference sequence). Here the CDR3 DNA reads TGTGCCAGCAGTTTTGGCAGGTTGAACACTGAAGCTTTCTTT. The encoded protein is CASSFGRLNTEAFF.